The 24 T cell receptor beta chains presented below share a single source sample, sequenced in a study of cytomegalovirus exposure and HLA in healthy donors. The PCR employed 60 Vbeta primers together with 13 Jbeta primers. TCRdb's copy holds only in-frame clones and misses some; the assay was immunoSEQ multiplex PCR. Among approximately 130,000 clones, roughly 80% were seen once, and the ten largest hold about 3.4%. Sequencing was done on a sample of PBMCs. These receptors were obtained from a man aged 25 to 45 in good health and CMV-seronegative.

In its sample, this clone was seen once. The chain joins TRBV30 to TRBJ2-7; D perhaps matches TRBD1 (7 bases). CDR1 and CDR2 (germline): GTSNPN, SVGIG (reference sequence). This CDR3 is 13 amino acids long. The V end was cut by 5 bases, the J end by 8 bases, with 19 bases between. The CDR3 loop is CAWCITQGGQQYF. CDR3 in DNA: TGTGCCTGGTGTATAACCCAGGGGGGTCAGCAGTACTTC.

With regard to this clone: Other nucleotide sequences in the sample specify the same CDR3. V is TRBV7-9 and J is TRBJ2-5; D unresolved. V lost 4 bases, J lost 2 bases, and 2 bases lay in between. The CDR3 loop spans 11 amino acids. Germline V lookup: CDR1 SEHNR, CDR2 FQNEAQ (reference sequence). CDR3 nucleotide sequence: TGTGCCAGCAGCTCTCAAGAGACCCAGTACTTC. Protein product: CASSSQETQYF.

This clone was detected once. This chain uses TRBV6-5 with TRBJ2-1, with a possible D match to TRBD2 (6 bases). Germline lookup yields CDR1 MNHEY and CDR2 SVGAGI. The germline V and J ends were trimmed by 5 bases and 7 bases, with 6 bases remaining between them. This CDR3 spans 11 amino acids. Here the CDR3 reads CASSSGNEQFF. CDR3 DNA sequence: TGTGCCAGCAGTAGCGGGAATGAGCAGTTCTTC.

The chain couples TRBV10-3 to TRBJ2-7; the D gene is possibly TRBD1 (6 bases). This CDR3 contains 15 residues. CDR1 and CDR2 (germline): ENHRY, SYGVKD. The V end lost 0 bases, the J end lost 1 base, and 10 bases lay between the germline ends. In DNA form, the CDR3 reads TGTGCCATCAGTGAGTCGGGGGCGGCGTCCTACGAGCAGTACTTC. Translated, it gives CAISESGAASYEQYF.

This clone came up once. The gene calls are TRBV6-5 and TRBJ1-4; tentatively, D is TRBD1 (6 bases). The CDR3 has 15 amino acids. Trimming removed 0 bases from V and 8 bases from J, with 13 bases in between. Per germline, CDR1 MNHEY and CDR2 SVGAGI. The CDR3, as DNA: TGTGCCAGCAGTTACTCGGTGCAGGGGAACGAAAAACTGTTTTTT. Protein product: CASSYSVQGNEKLFF.

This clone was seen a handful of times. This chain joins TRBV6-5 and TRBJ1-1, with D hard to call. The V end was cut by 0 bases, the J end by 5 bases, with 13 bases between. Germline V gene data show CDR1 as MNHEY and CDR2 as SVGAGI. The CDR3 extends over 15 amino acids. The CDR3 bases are TGTGCCAGCAGTTACTCATCGAGGGTGGGAACTGAAGCTTTCTTT. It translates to CASSYSSRVGTEAFF.

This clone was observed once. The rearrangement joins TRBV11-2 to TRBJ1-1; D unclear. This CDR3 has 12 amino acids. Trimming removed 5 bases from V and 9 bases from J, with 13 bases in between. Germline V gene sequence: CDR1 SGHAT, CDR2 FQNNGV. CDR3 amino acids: CASSNSGGKAFF. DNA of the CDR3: TGTGCCAGCAGCAATAGCGGAGGGAAAGCTTTCTTT.

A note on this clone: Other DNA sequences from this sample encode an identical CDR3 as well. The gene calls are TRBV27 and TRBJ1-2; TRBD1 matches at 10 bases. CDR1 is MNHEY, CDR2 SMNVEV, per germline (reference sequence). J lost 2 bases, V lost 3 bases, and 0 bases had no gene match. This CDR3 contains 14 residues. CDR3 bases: TGTGCCAGCAGTTTGGGACAGGGGAACTATGGCTACACCTTC. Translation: CASSLGQGNYGYTF.

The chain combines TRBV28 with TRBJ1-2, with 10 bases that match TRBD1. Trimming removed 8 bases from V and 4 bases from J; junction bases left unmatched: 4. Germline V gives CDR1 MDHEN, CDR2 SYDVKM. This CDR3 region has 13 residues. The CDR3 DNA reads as TGTGCCAGCCGACAGGGGGCTGGCTATGGCTACACCTTC. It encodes CASRQGAGYGYTF.

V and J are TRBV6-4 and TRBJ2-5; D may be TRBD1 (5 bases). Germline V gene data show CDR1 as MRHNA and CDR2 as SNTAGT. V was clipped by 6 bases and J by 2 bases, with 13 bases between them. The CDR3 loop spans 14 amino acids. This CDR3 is CASSAGDSQETQYF. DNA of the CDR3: TGTGCCAGCAGCGCCGGCGACAGTCAAGAGACCCAGTACTTC.

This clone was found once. For the CDR3, the DNA is TGTGCCAGCAGCTTAGTAACTAACAATGAGCAGTTCTTC. Its protein is CASSLVTNNEQFF. This chain uses TRBV7-2 with TRBJ2-1; D is unclear. Deletions cut 1 base from V and 5 bases from J, with 6 bases between. Germline V gene lookup returns CDR1 SGHTA and CDR2 FQGNSA. The CDR3 runs to 13 residues. The variable domain in full, with the rest retrieved from reference TRBV7-2 and TRBJ2-1, is GAGVSQSPSNKVTEKGKDVELRCDPISGHTALYWYRQSLGQGLEFLIYFQGNSAPDKSGLPSDRFSAERTGGSVSTLTIQRTQQEDSAVYLCASSLVTNNEQFFGPGTRLTVL.

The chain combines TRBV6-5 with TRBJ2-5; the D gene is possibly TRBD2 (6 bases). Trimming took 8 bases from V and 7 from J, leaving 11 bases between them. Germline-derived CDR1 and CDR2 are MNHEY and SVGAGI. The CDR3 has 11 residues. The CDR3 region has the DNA TGTGCCAGCGGTTCCGGGAGGACCCAGTACTTC. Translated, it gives CASGSGRTQYF.

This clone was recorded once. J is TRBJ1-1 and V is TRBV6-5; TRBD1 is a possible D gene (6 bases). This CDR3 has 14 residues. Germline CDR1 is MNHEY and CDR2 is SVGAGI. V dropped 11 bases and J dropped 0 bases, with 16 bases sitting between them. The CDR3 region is CAAKRTGLNTEAFF. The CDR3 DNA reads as TGTGCCGCCAAACGAACAGGGTTGAACACTGAAGCTTTCTTT.

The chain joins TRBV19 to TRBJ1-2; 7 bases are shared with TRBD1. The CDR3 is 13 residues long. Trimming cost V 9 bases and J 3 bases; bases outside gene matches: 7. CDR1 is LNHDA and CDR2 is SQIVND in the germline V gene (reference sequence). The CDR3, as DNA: TGTGCCAGCCTACGGGACAGCTACTATGGCTACACCTTC. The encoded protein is CASLRDSYYGYTF.

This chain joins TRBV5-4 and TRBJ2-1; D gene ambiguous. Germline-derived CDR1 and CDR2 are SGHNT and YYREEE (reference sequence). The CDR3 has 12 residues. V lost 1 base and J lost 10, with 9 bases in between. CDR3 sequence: CASSLTHREQFF. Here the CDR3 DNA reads TGTGCCAGCAGCTTGACTCACCGGGAGCAGTTCTTC.

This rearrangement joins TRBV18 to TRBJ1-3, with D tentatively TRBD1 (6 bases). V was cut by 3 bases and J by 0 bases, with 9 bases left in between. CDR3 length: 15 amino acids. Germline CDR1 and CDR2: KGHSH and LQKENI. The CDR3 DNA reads TGTGCCAGCTCACCTGACAGGAGCTCTGGAAACACCATATATTTT. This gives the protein CASSPDRSSGNTIYF.

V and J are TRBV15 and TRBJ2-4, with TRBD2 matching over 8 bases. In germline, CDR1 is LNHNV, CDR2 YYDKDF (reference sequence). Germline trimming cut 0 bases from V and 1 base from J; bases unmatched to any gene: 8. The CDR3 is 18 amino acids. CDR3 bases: TGTGCCACCAGCAGAGATCCCCCGGGAGGGGCGGCCAAAAACATTCAGTACTTC. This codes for CATSRDPPGGAAKNIQYF.

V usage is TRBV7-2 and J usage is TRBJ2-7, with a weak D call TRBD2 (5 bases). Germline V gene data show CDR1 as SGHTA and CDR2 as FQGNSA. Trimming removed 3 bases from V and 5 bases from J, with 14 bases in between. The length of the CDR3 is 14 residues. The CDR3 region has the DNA TGTGCCAGCAGCTTGGTGATGGACGGGGACGAGCAGTACTTC. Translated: CASSLVMDGDEQYF.

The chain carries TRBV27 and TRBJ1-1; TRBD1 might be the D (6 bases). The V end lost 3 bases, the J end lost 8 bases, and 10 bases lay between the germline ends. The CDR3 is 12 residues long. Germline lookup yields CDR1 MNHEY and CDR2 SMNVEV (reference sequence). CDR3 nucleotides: TGTGCCAGCAGTTTGGACAGCATCGAAGCTTTCTTT. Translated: CASSLDSIEAFF.

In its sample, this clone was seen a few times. The CDR3 DNA follows: TGTGCTACAGGGGGTAGAAACACCATATATTTT. This translates into CATGGRNTIYF. The V call is TRBV19, the J call TRBJ1-3; the match to TRBD1 covers 8 bases. There are 11 residues in the CDR3. The germline V gene has CDR1 LNHDA and CDR2 SQIVND (reference sequence).

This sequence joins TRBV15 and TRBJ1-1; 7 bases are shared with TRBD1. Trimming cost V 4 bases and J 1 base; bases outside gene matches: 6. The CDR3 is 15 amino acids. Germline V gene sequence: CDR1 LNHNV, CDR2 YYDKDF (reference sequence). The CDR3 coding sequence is TGTGCCACCAGCATGTCGGGACAGTCGAACACTGAAGCTTTCTTT. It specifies CATSMSGQSNTEAFF.

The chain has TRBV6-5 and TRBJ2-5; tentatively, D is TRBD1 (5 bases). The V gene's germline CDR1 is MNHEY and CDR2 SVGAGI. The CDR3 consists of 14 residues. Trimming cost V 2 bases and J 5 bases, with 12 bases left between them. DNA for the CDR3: TGTGCCAGCAGTTACAGCAGGGTTCATGAGACCCAGTACTTC. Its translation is CASSYSRVHETQYF.

The CDR3 bases are TGTGCCAGCTCACCATATCGCGCTAGCGTTCAGAATGAGCAGTTCTTC. Amino acid sequence: CASSPYRASVQNEQFF. The chain uses TRBV18 and TRBJ2-1; D might be TRBD2 (6 bases). This CDR3 is 16 amino acids long. The germline gives CDR1 KGHSH, CDR2 LQKENI. Deletions cut 2 bases from V and 7 bases from J, with 18 bases between.

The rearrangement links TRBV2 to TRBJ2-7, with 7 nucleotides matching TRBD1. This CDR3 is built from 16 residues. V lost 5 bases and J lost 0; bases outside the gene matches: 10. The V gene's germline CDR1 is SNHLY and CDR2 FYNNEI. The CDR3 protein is CASSLIRDRYSYEQYF. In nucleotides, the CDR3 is TGTGCCAGCAGTCTAATCCGGGACAGATACTCCTACGAGCAGTACTTC.